This T cell receptor beta chain is drawn from a study of OX40 agonist ivuxolimab in advanced cancers. As for the study in general: Dosing consisted of intravenous ivuxolimab at 0.01 to 10 mg/kg every 2 weeks. Of mixed ages from about 23 to 85 and averaging roughly 60 years, the group was roughly 83% male.

As concerns this clone: Its antigen is currently unknown.

Generated by immunoSEQ multiplex PCR, the TCRdb table keeps only in-frame clones and is missing some. The sample carries tens of thousands of clones, roughly 89% recorded once. Deletions cut 1 base from V and 1 base from J, with 25 bases between. The CDR3 spans 20 residues. Germline loops: CDR1 PRHDT, CDR2 FYEKMQ (reference sequence). Overall study results and limits: Partial responders dosed at 0.1-3.0 mg/kg displayed clonal expansion ranking among the lowest.

The source of this sequence is an adult with an advanced solid tumor such as melanoma, head and neck, liver or kidney cancer. The input for sequencing was CD4+ or CD8+ T cells sorted from blood, taken in a trial of the OX40 agonist ivuxolimab. The chain has TRBV13 and TRBJ1-1; a weak D match, TRBD1 (5 bases). DNA for the CDR3: TGTGCCAGCAGCTTAGTATTTTTTAATGGAAACGGACACTCGAACACTGAAGCTTTCTTT. Translating gives CASSLVFFNGNGHSNTEAFF.